This T cell receptor (beta chain) emerged from a study of metastatic and nonmetastatic thyroid tumors. With 5 bases removed from V and 4 bases from J, the gap between germline ends came to 16 bases. There are 14 residues in the CDR3. Looked up from germline, CDR1 is DFQATT and CDR2 is SNEGSKA (reference sequence). TCRdb re-called clones via MiXCR from the PCR reads. The profile shows over 30,000 clones, around 32% of them singletons. Not a single patient had been given any form of treatment at any point before undergoing thyroid surgery. The chain has TRBV20-1 and TRBJ2-3; tentative D call: TRBD2 (5 bases). Sequences were obtained from blood. This TCR was sampled from a female donor with papillary thyroid cancer or a benign thyroid nodule (not recorded which). Some clones in this sample may be carry-over from other donors' samples. The CDR3 is CSARPGFGSDTQYF. Written as DNA, the CDR3 is TGCAGTGCTCGCCCGGGGTTTGGATCAGATACGCAGTATTTT.